Below are 24 T cell receptor beta chains sequenced from a single sample in a study of T cells in Graves' hyperthyroidism and ophthalmopathy. It was RNA transcripts that yielded the amplified TCR beta CDR3 regions. TCR CDR3 underwent first-round RT-PCR with the HTBI primer set. TCRdb itself ran the multiplex PCR reads through MiXCR, one entry per CDR3 protein. Here the sample spans 250,000 to 300,000 distinct CDR3 sequences, roughly 14% being singletons. The specimen sequenced was blood. Receptor source: a woman aged 40 to 50 with Graves' hyperthyroidism that later progressed to Graves' ophthalmopathy.

At least ten counts were recorded for this clonotype. The rearrangement links TRBV10-3 to TRBJ2-1; TRBD2 matches at 7 bases. The CDR3 is 15 amino acids. J was trimmed by 5 bases and V by 6 bases; bases with no gene match: 10. Germline CDR1 and CDR2: ENHRY and SYGVKD. This chain's CDR3 is CAIRRTSERNNEQFF. CDR3 DNA: TGTGCCATCAGGCGAACTAGCGAGAGGAACAATGAGCAGTTCTTC.

This clonotype was seen many times. The chain recombines TRBV28 with TRBJ1-5; a weak D match, TRBD1 (6 bases). CDR3 length equals 17 residues. Germline V CDR1 and CDR2: MDHEN, SYDVKM. V lost 5 bases and J 0 bases, leaving 17 bases between the germline ends. The CDR3 spells CASSVRPGTLSNQPQHF. CDR3 DNA sequence: TGTGCCAGCAGTGTCAGACCCGGGACACTTAGCAATCAGCCCCAGCATTTT.

This clonotype was counted at least ten times. The rearrangement links TRBV2 to TRBJ1-1, with a possible D match to TRBD1 (5 bases). V gave up 7 bases and J gave up 1 base, with 7 bases separating them. In germline, CDR1 is SNHLY, CDR2 FYNNEI. The CDR3 covers 12 residues. The CDR3 protein is CASKGPNTEAFF. DNA for the CDR3: TGTGCCAGCAAGGGACCGAACACTGAAGCTTTCTTT. The whole variable domain, filled in from reference TRBV2 and TRBJ1-1, reads EPEVTQTPSHQVTQMGQEVILRCVPISNHLYFYWYRQILGQKVEFLVSFYNNEISEKSEIFDDQFSVERPDGSNFTLKIRSTKLEDSAMYFCASKGPNTEAFFGQGTRLTVV.

This clonotype was observed at least ten times. This chain links TRBV28 with TRBJ2-7; the D is unclear. CDR3 size: 14 residues. The V gene lost 8 bases and the J gene lost 5 bases, with 19 bases spanning the gap. CDR1 is MDHEN, CDR2 SYDVKM, per germline. The CDR3 nucleotides are TGTGCCAGCCACCCCCGGATCGCTTTGAACGAGCAGTACTTC. It is translated as CASHPRIALNEQYF.

This clonotype was observed many times. This chain connects TRBV3-1 to TRBJ2-1; D tentatively reads TRBD1 or TRBD2 (7 bases each). Trimming cost V 3 bases and J 2 bases, with 11 bases left between them. The germline V gene has CDR1 LGHDT and CDR2 YNNKEL (reference sequence). The CDR3 totals 15 residues. As DNA, the CDR3 is TGTGCCAGCAGCCACCAGGGGGGGCCCTACAATGAGCAGTTCTTC. Encoded protein: CASSHQGGPYNEQFF.

This clonotype was seen more than once but under ten times. The chain combines TRBV5-1 with TRBJ1-1; no clear D gene. Looked up from germline, CDR1 is SGHRS and CDR2 is YFSETQ. V lost 0 bases, J lost 1 base, and 10 bases lay in between. CDR3 length: 15 amino acids. Here the CDR3 reads CASSLGGSGNTEAFF. DNA for the CDR3: TGCGCCAGCAGCTTGGGGGGATCGGGGAACACTGAAGCTTTCTTT.

This rearrangement joins TRBV4-1 to TRBJ2-3; 9 nucleotides agree with TRBD2. The CDR3 is 17 amino acids. CDR1 is MGHRA and CDR2 is YSYEKL in the germline V gene. V lost 1 base, J lost 4 bases, and 9 bases stayed unmatched. CDR3 amino acids: CASSQVLAGSPADTQYF. Here the CDR3 DNA reads TGCGCCAGCAGCCAAGTTCTAGCGGGAAGTCCAGCAGATACGCAGTATTTT.

This clonotype was recorded at least ten times. V gene TRBV5-1 combines with J gene TRBJ2-3, with 7 bases fitting TRBD2. Trimming cost V 5 bases and J 4 bases; bases outside gene matches: 1. The length of the CDR3 is 12 residues. Germline V CDR1 and CDR2: SGHRS, YFSETQ. As DNA, the CDR3 is TGCGCCAGCAGAAGCGGGGCAGATACGCAGTATTTT. Its protein product is CASRSGADTQYF.

This clonotype was seen ten or more times. DNA of the CDR3: TGTGCCAGCAGTTCGACAAGGAACACTGAAGCTTTCTTT. Its protein product is CASSSTRNTEAFF. The chain uses TRBV2 and TRBJ1-1; D is unclear. Germline V gene sequence: CDR1 SNHLY, CDR2 FYNNEI. This CDR3 is built from 13 residues. Trimming stripped 5 bases from V and 1 base from J, with 8 bases between.

The chain carries TRBV28 and TRBJ1-1, with 7 positions matching TRBD1. With V trimmed by 8 bases and J by 3 bases, 6 bases remained unmatched. The CDR3 sequence is 13 residues long. Germline CDR1 and CDR2: MDHEN and SYDVKM. The CDR3 is CASRDRVDTEAFF. Here the CDR3 DNA reads TGTGCCAGCCGCGACAGGGTGGACACTGAAGCTTTCTTT.

The chain couples TRBV20-1 to TRBJ2-5; D gene unclear. The CDR3 runs 10 residues. In germline, CDR1 is DFQATT, CDR2 SNEGSKA (reference sequence). The V end was cut by 5 bases, the J end by 0 bases, with 1 base between. The CDR3 DNA reads TGCAGTGCTTACCAAGAGACCCAGTACTTC. As protein: CSAYQETQYF.

This clonotype was counted at least ten times. The chain has TRBV20-1 and TRBJ2-1; D is undetermined. Per the germline V gene, CDR1 is DFQATT and CDR2 is SNEGSKA (reference sequence). This CDR3 is 12 amino acids long. Trimming removed 5 bases at V and 8 bases at J, with 13 bases between. DNA for the CDR3: TGCAGTGCTCCATGGTTGACGGATGAGCAGTTCTTC. Protein: CSAPWLTDEQFF.

Ten or more counts support this clonotype. The genes are TRBV28 and TRBJ2-7; unclear D gene. CDR3 length: 15 amino acids. Germline V gene data show CDR1 as MDHEN and CDR2 as SYDVKM. V was shortened by 4 bases and J by 0 bases, with 13 bases between the two germline ends. The CDR3 sequence is CASSSLRPVSYEQYF. The DNA for the CDR3 is TGTGCCAGCAGTTCCCTGCGGCCCGTCTCCTACGAGCAGTACTTC.

This clonotype was picked up many times. V usage is TRBV7-2 and J usage is TRBJ2-7, with D perhaps being TRBD1 or TRBD2 (5 bases each). Germline V gene data show CDR1 as SGHTA and CDR2 as FQGNSA. The CDR3 has 15 residues. V lost 0 bases, J lost 3 bases, and 12 bases lay in between. The CDR3 protein is CASSLAGADFYEQYF. CDR3 in DNA: TGTGCCAGCAGCTTAGCCGGGGCAGATTTCTACGAGCAGTACTTC.

The rearrangement uses TRBV6-4 and TRBJ1-4; tentative D call: TRBD1 (5 bases). In germline, CDR1 is MRHNA, CDR2 SNTAGT. Trimming removed 5 bases at V and 8 bases at J, with 9 bases between. This CDR3 comprises 12 residues. This CDR3 is CASSTGGEKLFF. CDR3 in DNA: TGTGCCAGCAGTACCGGGGGGGAAAAACTGTTTTTT.

In this sample, this clonotype turned up a few times. J is TRBJ2-3 and V is TRBV10-3; 7 bases line up with TRBD2. J gave up 2 bases and V 5 bases, and 10 bases lay outside the gene matches. The CDR3 has 16 amino acids. Germline loops: CDR1 ENHRY, CDR2 SYGVKD. The DNA for the CDR3 is TGTGCCATCAGTCCCCGGGAGCGGGGCTACACAGATACGCAGTATTTT. Protein: CAISPRERGYTDTQYF.

There are many counts of this clonotype. CDR3 amino acids: CAISEKPGETQYF. CDR3 in DNA: TGTGCCATCAGCGAGAAACCAGGGGAGACCCAGTACTTC. The chain has TRBV10-3 and TRBJ2-5; weak D call: TRBD1 (5 bases). Trimming removed 6 bases from V and 5 bases from J, with 13 bases in between. In germline, CDR1 is ENHRY, CDR2 SYGVKD. This CDR3 region has 13 residues.

V gene TRBV7-8 combines with J gene TRBJ1-5, with 10 bases that match TRBD1. V gave up 5 bases and J gave up 4 bases; unmatched junction bases: 5. The CDR3 consists of 15 residues. The germline V gene has CDR1 SGHVS and CDR2 FQNEAQ. The CDR3 loop reads CASSPGTGENQPQHF. As DNA, the CDR3 is TGTGCCAGCAGCCCGGGGACAGGGGAAAATCAGCCCCAGCATTTT.

This clonotype was observed at least ten times. The genes are TRBV3-1 and TRBJ2-5, with D possibly TRBD2 on 6 matching bases. From germline, CDR1 is LGHDT and CDR2 YNNKEL (reference sequence). The CDR3 is 15 amino acids. Trimming removed 1 base from V and 4 bases from J, with 13 bases in between. CDR3 protein: CASSQGLDFLETQYF. The CDR3 bases are TGTGCCAGCAGCCAAGGACTAGATTTTTTAGAGACCCAGTACTTC.

Ten or more counts support this clonotype. This rearrangement joins TRBV5-5 to TRBJ2-7; 7 bases are shared with TRBD1. V gave up 4 bases and J gave up 7 bases; unmatched junction bases: 11. The CDR3 has 14 amino acids. Looked up from germline, CDR1 is SGHKS and CDR2 is YYEKEE (reference sequence). The CDR3: CASSIGQSRGEQYF. The CDR3 DNA sequence: TGTGCCAGCAGCATTGGCCAGTCCAGGGGGGAGCAGTACTTC. Drawing the rest from reference TRBV5-5 and TRBJ2-7, the complete variable domain is DAGVTQSPTHLIKTRGQQVTLRCSPISGHKSVSWYQQVLGQGPQFIFQYYEKEERGRGNFPDRFSARQFPNYSSELNVNALLLGDSALYLCASSIGQSRGEQYFGPGTRLTVT.

This clonotype was seen a handful of times. The chain couples TRBV4-1 to TRBJ2-7; TRBD2 matches at 15 bases. Germline lookup yields CDR1 MGHRA and CDR2 YSYEKL. This CDR3 has 17 amino acids. Losses at the gene ends were 1 base for V and 4 bases for J; bases not matched to a gene: 5. CDR3 sequence (DNA): TGCGCCAGCAGCCAAGTGCTCGGACTAGCGGGAGGGTACGAGCAGTACTTC. This codes for CASSQVLGLAGGYEQYF.

This clonotype was counted ten times or more. J is TRBJ2-7 and V is TRBV30; 8 bases fit TRBD2. Germline CDR1 is GTSNPN and CDR2 is SVGIG (reference sequence). V shed 1 base and J 6 bases; nucleotides not matched to a gene: 5. The CDR3 extends over 13 amino acids. Here the CDR3 reads CAWSAGTRSEQYF. The CDR3 DNA reads TGTGCCTGGAGTGCAGGGACTAGAAGCGAGCAGTACTTC.

This clonotype was seen more than once but under ten times. The chain joins TRBV3-1 to TRBJ1-2; maybe TRBD1 (5 bases). The V gene lost 4 bases and the J gene lost 2 bases, with 14 bases spanning the gap. The CDR3 has 15 residues. Germline assignment: CDR1 LGHDT and CDR2 YNNKEL (reference sequence). In DNA, the CDR3 is TGTGCCAGCAGCCGTACTCCAGGGTTAAACTATGGCTACACCTTC. Amino acids: CASSRTPGLNYGYTF.

This clonotype was seen a handful of times. The J gene is TRBJ2-1, the V gene TRBV4-1; D remains ambiguous. From germline, CDR1 is MGHRA and CDR2 YSYEKL. This CDR3 has 13 residues. Trimming removed 1 base at V and 10 bases at J, with 11 bases between. CDR3 sequence (DNA): TGCGCCAGCAGCCAAGGGGTTGCCAGGGAGCAGTTCTTC. Protein sequence: CASSQGVAREQFF.